The TCR beta chain described here comes from a study of OX40 agonist ivuxolimab in advanced cancers. Study information: The eligibility criteria allowed prior anti-PD-1, anti-PD-L1 or anti-CTLA-4 therapy, and about 40% had some. The study reported partial responses in three patients: one hepatocellular carcinoma, two cutaneous melanoma. Study-wide results and caveats: Among patients with partial responses at 0.1-3.0 mg/kg, clonal expansion was among the lowest. Both CD4+ and CD8+ T cell populations in blood had undergone clonal expansion by week 6 at 0.1 to 3.0 mg/kg.

On this clone itself: Its antigen is not identified.

TCRdb's copy holds only in-frame clones and misses some; the assay was immunoSEQ multiplex PCR. The sample contains roughly 60,000 clones, around 85% of which appear only once. Germline V gives CDR1 SGDLS, CDR2 YYNGEE. The trim removed 4 bases at V and 3 bases at J, leaving 7 bases unmatched. The CDR3 runs to 15 residues. Sequencing used CD4+ or CD8+ T cells sorted from blood, obtained in a trial of the OX40 agonist ivuxolimab. This clonotype was sampled from an adult with an advanced solid tumor such as melanoma, head and neck, liver or kidney cancer. This sequence joins TRBV9 and TRBJ2-7, with 10 bases that match TRBD2. This CDR3 is CASSIGGTSDYEQYF. The CDR3 bases are TGTGCCAGCAGCATAGGAGGGACTAGCGACTACGAGCAGTACTTC.